One sample yielded the 29 T cell receptor beta chains listed below, sequenced in a study of OX40 agonist ivuxolimab in advanced cancers. Some clones are missing from TCRdb's copy, which holds only in-frame ones; the method was immunoSEQ multiplex PCR. The sample includes about 66,000 clones, roughly 89% seen only once; the top ten take under 3.5%. This material consisted of CD4+ or CD8+ T cells sorted from blood, taken in a trial of the OX40 agonist ivuxolimab. These receptors all stem from an adult with an advanced solid tumor such as melanoma, head and neck, liver or kidney cancer.

This chain connects TRBV5-4 to TRBJ2-3; D is undetermined. The V end was cut by 0 bases, the J end by 9 bases, with 8 bases between. Germline CDR1 SGHNT, CDR2 YYREEE (reference sequence). The CDR3 consists of 12 residues. In nucleotides, the CDR3 is TGTGCCAGCAGCTTGGGGGCGGAGACGCAGTATTTT. Translation: CASSLGAETQYF.

This sequence joins TRBV27 and TRBJ1-3; D gene ambiguous. This CDR3 comprises 11 residues. The germline gives CDR1 MNHEY, CDR2 SMNVEV (reference sequence). CDR3 residues: CAPTDARAIYF. DNA of the CDR3: TGTGCTCCCACGGATGCCCGGGCCATATATTTT.

The gene calls are TRBV5-4 and TRBJ2-2, with 8 bases that match TRBD2. This CDR3 contains 15 residues. V lost 4 bases to trimming and J lost 3 bases; unmatched junction nucleotides: 5. Germline CDR1 SGHNT, CDR2 YYREEE (reference sequence). CDR3: CASSGSGRYTGELFF. The CDR3 coding sequence is TGTGCCAGCAGCGGCAGCGGGAGATACACCGGGGAGCTGTTTTTT.

This chain links TRBV28 with TRBJ1-1, with 9 bases aligning to TRBD1. V lost 6 bases and J lost 4; bases outside the gene matches: 9. The CDR3 runs 15 residues. Germline V gene sequence: CDR1 MDHEN, CDR2 SYDVKM. For the CDR3, the DNA is TGTGCCAGCAGATACGATACAGGGGGCCCCACTGAAGCTTTCTTT. Encoded protein: CASRYDTGGPTEAFF.

The chain is built from TRBV7-9 and TRBJ2-5, with 7 positions matching TRBD1. This CDR3 has 15 amino acids. Germline lookup yields CDR1 SEHNR and CDR2 FQNEAQ (reference sequence). J gave up 2 bases and V 6 bases, and 9 bases lay outside the gene matches. CDR3 protein: CASRRTGPVQETQYF. The CDR3 DNA reads TGTGCCAGCAGGCGGACAGGACCTGTTCAAGAGACCCAGTACTTC.

The chain has TRBV5-1 and TRBJ2-2; D is undetermined. Germline CDR1 reads SGHRS; CDR2 reads YFSETQ. The CDR3 is 14 residues long. V lost 4 bases and J lost 1, with 8 bases in between. The CDR3 protein is CASSIDGNTGELFF. DNA of the CDR3: TGCGCCAGCAGCATCGACGGGAACACCGGGGAGCTGTTTTTT.

As regards this clone: A read error may produce the germline difference seen at one junction end. The chain employs TRBV7-3 and TRBJ2-2; D ambiguous. The CDR3 spans 13 residues. Germline V gene sequence: CDR1 SGHTA, CDR2 FQGTGA. The CDR3 DNA reads as TGTGCCAGCAGGGCGACGAACATCGGGGAGCTGTTTTTT. Translating it yields CASRATNIGELFF.

The chain couples TRBV19 to TRBJ2-5; 7 bases line up with TRBD2. The closer fit of TRBJ2-7 to the DNA end suggests the J call may be wrong. The CDR3 has 14 residues. CDR1 is LNHDA, CDR2 SQIVND, per germline (reference sequence). In nucleotides, the CDR3 is TGTGCCAGTAGTCACCCGACTAGCAGATACGAGCAGTACTTC. This codes for CASSHPTSRYEQYF.

The rearrangement uses TRBV7-9 and TRBJ2-5, with 12 bases aligning to TRBD2. The CDR3 spans 15 residues. CDR1 SEHNR and CDR2 FQNEAQ come from the germline V gene (reference sequence). V shed 3 bases, J shed 3 bases, and the junction held 2 bases outside the gene matches. CDR3 DNA: TGTGCCAGCAGCTTGACTAGCGGGAGCAAAGAGACCCAGTACTTC. Its protein product is CASSLTSGSKETQYF.

The rearrangement links TRBV2 to TRBJ2-7; 7 bases fit TRBD1. The CDR3 consists of 15 residues. Germline V gene lookup returns CDR1 SNHLY and CDR2 FYNNEI. The junction had 9 bases not matched to a gene; V was cut back by 2 bases and J by 5 bases. CDR3: CASSERRQGKNEQYF. CDR3 DNA: TGTGCCAGCAGTGAAAGGCGACAGGGAAAGAACGAGCAGTACTTC.

The chain carries TRBV7-2 and TRBJ1-3; no firm D call. This CDR3 has 15 amino acids. V lost 7 bases, J lost 0 bases, and 13 bases lay in between. Germline V gene lookup returns CDR1 SGHTA and CDR2 FQGNSA. This chain's CDR3 is CASMLVGSSGNTIYF. CDR3 nucleotides: TGTGCCAGCATGTTAGTCGGATCCTCTGGAAACACCATATATTTT. Using reference TRBV7-2 and TRBJ1-3 for the parts outside the CDR3, the full variable domain is GAGVSQSPSNKVTEKGKDVELRCDPISGHTALYWYRQSLGQGLEFLIYFQGNSAPDKSGLPSDRFSAERTGGSVSTLTIQRTQQEDSAVYLCASMLVGSSGNTIYFGEGSWLTVV.

The CDR3 sequence: CAWSFWDRAQETQYF. In nucleotides, the CDR3 is TGTGCCTGGAGTTTCTGGGACAGGGCCCAAGAGACCCAGTACTTC. The chain has TRBV30 and TRBJ2-5, with 9 positions matching TRBD1. CDR3 length: 15 residues. The V gene end was trimmed by 2 bases and the J gene end by 1 base; junction bases not matched to a gene: 5. Germline V gives CDR1 GTSNPN, CDR2 SVGIG (reference sequence).

For the CDR3, the DNA is TGTGCCAGTAGTACTTCCGGGACAGGGATGCAGCCCCAGCATTTT. This encodes CASSTSGTGMQPQHF. The chain joins TRBV19 to TRBJ1-5; 9 nucleotides align to TRBD1. The CDR3 runs to 15 residues. Trimming at V came to 4 bases and at J to 7 bases, leaving 8 bases not matched to a gene. The germline V gene has CDR1 LNHDA and CDR2 SQIVND (reference sequence). Drawing the rest from reference TRBV19 and TRBJ1-5, the complete variable domain is DGGITQSPKYLFRKEGQNVTLSCEQNLNHDAMYWYRQDPGQGLRLIYYSQIVNDFQKGDIAEGYSVSREKKESFPLTVTSAQKNPTAFYLCASSTSGTGMQPQHFGDGTRLSIL.

DNA of the CDR3: TGTGCCAGCAGCCCCCAATCGGATACGCAGTATTTT. Translated: CASSPQSDTQYF. The V gene is TRBV11-1, the J gene TRBJ2-3; unclear D gene. The length of the CDR3 is 12 residues. V was cut by 5 bases and J by 6 bases, with 9 bases left in between. CDR1 is SGHAT and CDR2 is FQDESV in the germline V gene (reference sequence).

The chain couples TRBV4-2 to TRBJ1-1; maybe TRBD1 (5 bases). V was shortened by 3 bases and J by 4 bases, with 18 bases between the two germline ends. Germline V gene sequence: CDR1 LGHNA, CDR2 YNFKEQ. The CDR3 sequence is 16 residues long. This CDR3 is CASSQQSGGEGTEAFF. Here the CDR3 DNA reads TGTGCCAGCAGCCAGCAGAGCGGGGGGGAGGGCACTGAAGCTTTCTTT.

The rearrangement joins TRBV11-3 to TRBJ2-2; D gene ambiguous. CDR1 and CDR2 (germline): SGHNT, YENEEA. V lost 3 bases, J lost 4 bases, and 6 bases lay in between. The CDR3 runs 13 residues. CDR3 in amino acids: CASSFTATGELFF. The CDR3 nucleotides are TGTGCCAGCAGCTTCACAGCCACCGGGGAGCTGTTTTTT. Complete variable domain (other parts from reference TRBV11-3 and TRBJ2-2): EAGVVQSPRYKIIEKKQPVAFWCNPISGHNTLYWYLQNLGQGPELLIRYENEEAVDDSQLPKDRFSAERLKGVDSTLKIQPAELGDSAVYLCASSFTATGELFFGEGSRLTVL.

The chain combines TRBV6-1 with TRBJ1-2; weak D call: TRBD1 (6 bases). The CDR3 runs to 15 residues. Trimming shortened V by 5 bases and J by 4 bases, and 17 bases separated the two germline ends. Germline V gene data show CDR1 as MNHNS and CDR2 as SASEGT. The CDR3 DNA follows: TGTGCCAGCAGTCTCGGGGGCCTCCAACTCTATGGCTACACCTTC. Translating gives CASSLGGLQLYGYTF.

The chain is built from TRBV6-5 and TRBJ2-5; D might be TRBD2 (6 bases). Between the trimmed V and J ends, which lost 7 bases and 4 bases, there was a span of 13 bases. The CDR3 runs 13 residues. Germline V gene data show CDR1 as MNHEY and CDR2 as SVGAGI. The CDR3 bases are TGTGCCAGCAAGCGCTCCGGGAGAGAGACCCAGTACTTC. Its protein product is CASKRSGRETQYF.

The CDR3: CASSFAPRQEQYF. The DNA of the CDR3 is TGTGCCAGCAGCTTCGCACCCCGACAGGAGCAGTACTTC. The genes are TRBV7-9 and TRBJ2-7, with D possibly being TRBD1 (5 bases). The germline V gene encodes CDR1 SEHNR and CDR2 FQNEAQ (reference sequence). This CDR3 spans 13 amino acids. Trimming shortened V by 3 bases and J by 7 bases, and 13 bases separated the two germline ends.

V is TRBV10-1 and J is TRBJ2-1, with 13 bases matching TRBD2. Trimming removed 0 bases from V and 10 bases from J; junction bases left unmatched: 12. CDR1 is WNHNN and CDR2 is SYGVQD in the germline V gene (reference sequence). The CDR3 is 18 amino acids. The CDR3 spells CASSESLLAGGPNLEQFF. Here the CDR3 DNA reads TGCGCCAGCAGTGAGTCGCTACTAGCGGGAGGGCCTAATCTGGAGCAGTTCTTC.

The chain combines TRBV7-9 with TRBJ2-1; TRBD2 matches 14 bases. The junction had 5 bases not matched to a gene; V was cut back by 4 bases and J by 6 bases. The CDR3 has 16 amino acids. Per the germline V gene, CDR1 is SEHNR and CDR2 is FQNEAQ (reference sequence). The CDR3 DNA reads TGTGCCAGCAGCTCGGGGACTAGCGGGAGTGTCAATGAGCAGTTCTTC. Translation: CASSSGTSGSVNEQFF.

The chain is built from TRBV18 and TRBJ1-4; D unclear. Germline CDR1 reads KGHSH; CDR2 reads LQKENI. The CDR3 loop spans 15 amino acids. Trimming cost V 4 bases and J 8 bases, with 17 bases left between them. The DNA for the CDR3 is TGTGCCAGCTCACTCCATTCGACTCCGGACGAAAAACTGTTTTTT. Its protein is CASSLHSTPDEKLFF. The whole variable domain, filled in from reference TRBV18 and TRBJ1-4, reads NAGVMQNPRHLVRRRGQEARLRCSPMKGHSHVYWYRQLPEEGLKFMVYLQKENIIDESGMPKERFSAEFPKEGPSILRIQQVVRGDSAAYFCASSLHSTPDEKLFFGSGTQLSVL.

The rearrangement links TRBV19 to TRBJ2-7; no definite D call. CDR3 length: 14 amino acids. Germline V CDR1 and CDR2: LNHDA, SQIVND (reference sequence). Trimming removed 0 bases from V and 6 bases from J, with 12 bases in between. CDR3 residues: CASSIDSGSSEQYF. The DNA of the CDR3 is TGTGCCAGTAGTATAGATAGTGGTAGTAGCGAGCAGTACTTC.

This chain links TRBV28 with TRBJ2-7; D ambiguous. This CDR3 region has 13 residues. Germline loops: CDR1 MDHEN, CDR2 SYDVKM. The ends were cut back, 6 bases at V and 9 bases at J, with 18 bases in the middle. CDR3 bases: TGTGCCAGCAGCGAAGACACCGCCAGGCGGCAGTACTTC. Its protein is CASSEDTARRQYF.

The chain joins TRBV10-3 to TRBJ2-7, with TRBD1 matching 7 bases. CDR1 is ENHRY, CDR2 SYGVKD, per germline. This CDR3 comprises 14 residues. V was clipped by 5 bases and J by 5 bases; unmatched bases: 9. This CDR3 reads CAISLLGTADEQYF. DNA for the CDR3: TGTGCCATCAGTCTTTTGGGGACAGCGGACGAGCAGTACTTC.

The chain combines TRBV19 with TRBJ2-1, with D tentatively TRBD1 or TRBD2 (5 bases each). Germline V gene data show CDR1 as LNHDA and CDR2 as SQIVND (reference sequence). The V gene lost 2 bases and the J gene lost 13 bases, with 27 bases spanning the gap. CDR3 length: 17 amino acids. CDR3 nucleotides: TGTGCCAGTAGTATAAACCTCCGGGGCCCAGTTCCGGAGGTCCAGTTCTTC. The encoded protein is CASSINLRGPVPEVQFF.

The V and J genes are TRBV19 and TRBJ2-3; 8 bases align to TRBD2. J gave up 4 bases and V 7 bases, and 10 bases lay outside the gene matches. Per germline, CDR1 LNHDA and CDR2 SQIVND (reference sequence). This CDR3 comprises 15 residues. In DNA, the CDR3 is TGTGCCAGTACCTTGACTAGCGCTCAAGCAGATACGCAGTATTTT. Translated: CASTLTSAQADTQYF.

The chain employs TRBV14 and TRBJ1-6; D unresolved. CDR3 size: 12 residues. V lost 3 bases and J lost 10, with 7 bases in between. Germline V CDR1 and CDR2: SGHDN, FVKESK. The CDR3 loop is CASSHFNSPLHF. The CDR3 DNA sequence: TGTGCCAGCAGCCATTTCAACTCACCCCTCCACTTT.

The chain uses TRBV6-5 and TRBJ1-1; no definite D call. This CDR3 contains 15 residues. Deletions cut 7 bases from V and 4 bases from J, with 19 bases between. Germline V lookup: CDR1 MNHEY, CDR2 SVGAGI. The CDR3 DNA sequence: TGTGCCAGCAAGCGGCGGGAAGGTAGAGCCACTGAAGCTTTCTTT. This translates into CASKRREGRATEAFF.